This T cell receptor beta chain was retrieved from a study of blood T cell repertoires in COVID-19 (TCRdb year 2020). Broadly, across the study: The collaborator samples originated in the United States, Italy and Spain and spanned the acute and convalescent phases of COVID-19. The prospective study material was composed of cDNA or gDNA derived from T cells, B-cell-depleted T cells, or PBMCs. A de-identified subject ID, COVID-19 status, age in years and sex were almost always included in the sample metadata. HLA class I and class II types, where available, came from metadata supplied by the sample provider rather than from assay-based typing. The repertoires were released in a freely available public database intended as a resource for research on the immune response to SARS-CoV-2. The dataset comprised deeply sampled blood TCRbeta repertoires from subjects exposed to, actively infected with, or recovered from COVID-19. The samples were drawn from two sources: the first 160 participants of the ongoing ImmuneRACE study, and 950 to 1,500 subjects contributed by 6 global collaborators. Broader findings and caveats from the paper: How much clinical and demographic metadata was included differed by source and by participant, and the metadata was provided uncurated.

TCRbeta CDR3 regions were amplified from genomic DNA by means of the immunoSEQ Assay, a bias-controlled multiplex PCR. The paper's data handling went like this. The number of nucleated cells in each sample was estimated from the amplification of reference gene primers within the assay. To quantify the absolute abundance of each unique TCRbeta CDR3 rearrangement, sequence reads were collapsed and filtered. For each sample, productive Simpson clonality was calculated as the square root of Simpson's diversity index across productive rearrangements. TCRdb's version of the immuneACCESS table is confined to in-frame rearrangements and falls short of the full clone set. An unresolved V gene accounts for under half of the shortfall where checked; the remainder is of unknown origin. The V and J calls and clone size are taken from that table; D and trimming were inferred from the DNA. The sample table shows 40,000 to 50,000 clones, and roughly 86% are seen once. Together, the top ten hold approximately 59% of the sample.

The collaborating institutions used their own protocols to collect whole blood in K2EDTA tubes. For TCRbeta analysis, collaborators shipped samples as frozen whole blood, isolated PBMCs, or DNA extracted from either of those sample types. Concerning this clone: Its binding antigen is unknown. No base quality information exists; no much larger clone differs at one position.

The sequencing sample was made of peripheral blood. This TCR derives from an older man with acute or convalescent COVID-19.

The DNA sequence is as follows: TGTGCCAGCAGCTTGGGACAGGGGTATAGATTCAATCAGCCCCAGCATTTT. This encodes CASSLGQGYRFNQPQHF. The V and J segments used are TRBV5-5 and TRBJ1-5; TRBD1 fits 8 bases in the junction. Sequences SGHKS (CDR1) and YYEKEE (CDR2) are obtained from the germline V gene (reference sequence). The germline V end is reduced by 0 bases and the J end by 3 bases; junction bases left unmatched: 8. The CDR3, from cysteine to phenylalanine, totals 17 residues. Left in the record is the CDR3 DNA by itself, 51 bases read in frame from the first base.